The rows below give T cell receptor beta chains drawn from one sample of a study of blood T cell repertoires in COVID-19. Clones were read by immunoSEQ multiplex PCR, and TCRdb kept only the in-frame ones, dropping some. The data hold around 26,000 clones, with roughly four fifths observed a single time. What was sequenced was peripheral blood. Receptors were obtained from a human donor in a cohort sampled during active COVID-19. The CDR3 runs from the conserved cysteine through the conserved F or W. Fields, in order: clone size, V gene, J gene, D gene, CDR3 DNA, CDR3 protein. A D gene is named only where the DNA matches it firmly. Rows give clone size only sometimes, using once, few, many, or a class for an expanded clone.

>.|TRBV7-2|TRBJ1-1|.
TGTGCCAGCAGTCTTTCGGACTACACTGAAGCTTTCTTT
CASSLSDYTEAFF
>.|TRBV11-2|TRBJ1-1|TRBD1
TGTGCCAGCAGCGCAACGACAGGGGGCACTGAAGCTTTCTTT
CASSATTGGTEAFF
>.|TRBV5-1|TRBJ1-4|TRBD1
TGCGCCAGCAGCGGAGGGACAGGGGGCTTTGAAAAACTGTTTTTT
CASSGGTGGFEKLFF
>.|TRBV6-5|TRBJ2-1|TRBD2
TGTGCCAGCAGTTACGGGGGACTAGCGATCAATGAGCAGTTCTTC
CASSYGGLAINEQFF
>few|TRBV19|TRBJ1-2|TRBD1
TGTGCCAGTAGTCCCGGGACAGGGTACCACTACACCTTC
CASSPGTGYHYTF
>.|TRBV6-6|TRBJ1-4|TRBD1
TGTGCCAGCAGTTACTTCGGGACAGTGAATGAAAAACTGTTTTTT
CASSYFGTVNEKLFF
>.|TRBV4-1|TRBJ2-5|TRBD2
TGCGCCAGCAGCCAAGGCGGGGGGCAAGAGACCCAGTACTTC
CASSQGGGQETQYF
>.|TRBV19|TRBJ1-5|TRBD1
TGTGCCAGTAGTACCCGACAGGGACGGCAGCAGCCCCAGCATTTT
CASSTRQGRQQPQHF
>.|TRBV15|TRBJ2-5|.
TGTGCCACCAGCAGAGATTCGGAGACCCAGTACTTC
CATSRDSETQYF
>.|TRBV7-2|TRBJ2-2|.
TGTGCCAGCAGCCCTCTAGGGGTGTGGTCCGGGGAGCTGTTTTTT
CASSPLGVWSGELFF
>.|TRBV11-1|TRBJ2-2|.
TGTGCCAGCAGCTTAGTGGCAGGGGTTATCGGGGAGCTGTTTTTT
CASSLVAGVIGELFF
>.|TRBV4-1|TRBJ1-1|.
TGCGCCAGCAGGGACGGGCGGGGCAGGAACACTGAAGCTTTCTTT
CASRDGRGRNTEAFF
>once|TRBV7-8|TRBJ1-5|TRBD1
TGTGCCAGCAGCTTAGGTACGGGACAGAGCAATCAGCCCCAGCATTTT
CASSLGTGQSNQPQHF
>.|TRBV5-6|TRBJ2-7|TRBD1
TGTGCCAGCAGCTTGGATGGGACAGGGTTCTACGAGCAGTACTTC
CASSLDGTGFYEQYF
>.|TRBV10-3|TRBJ2-5|TRBD2
TGTGCCATCAGGACTAGCGGGGAAGAGACCCAGTACTTC
CAIRTSGEETQYF
>.|TRBV28|TRBJ2-5|TRBD2
TGTGCCAGCAGTTTGTTAGCGGGAGTAGGCAGGGAGACCCAGTACTTC
CASSLLAGVGRETQYF
>.|TRBV19|TRBJ2-3|TRBD2
TGTGCCAGTAGTATGGGCCGCGGGAGGGCCGGGGCAGATACGCAGTATTTT
CASSMGRGRAGADTQYF
>.|TRBV6-4|TRBJ2-3|TRBD1
TGTGCCAGCAGTGACTCGACAGGGGGCGCAGATACGCAGTATTTT
CASSDSTGGADTQYF
>medium-sized|TRBV4-3|TRBJ2-2|.
TGCGCCAGCAGCCCCGACAGGACGGGCACCGGGGAGCTGTTTTTT
CASSPDRTGTGELFF
>.|TRBV6-2/TRBV6-3|TRBJ2-7|.
TGTGCCAGCAGTTTACGACTGAACCAGGGCGAGCAGTACTTC
CASSLRLNQGEQYF
>once|TRBV5-4|TRBJ2-5|.
TGTGCCAGCAGCCAGGATTCTAAGGCAGAGACCCAGTACTTC
CASSQDSKAETQYF
>.|TRBV4-1|TRBJ2-7|.
TGCGCCAGCAGCCAGGGCGGGACGAACGAGCAGTACTTC
CASSQGGTNEQYF
>.|TRBV6-4|TRBJ2-1|TRBD2
TGTGCCAGCAGTGGACTAGCCGGGCATGAGCAGTTCTTC
CASSGLAGHEQFF
>.|TRBV7-2|TRBJ2-3|TRBD2
TGTGCCAGCAGCCCCACTAGCGGGGGGGCCACGCAGTATTTT
CASSPTSGGATQYF